This T cell receptor (beta chain) was documented in a study of glioma-infiltrating T cells after dendritic cell vaccination. Study background: Patients had newly diagnosed or recurrent glioblastoma and received dendritic cell vaccines.

TCRdb keeps only in-frame clones here, not all; method: immunoSEQ multiplex PCR. The repertoire holds about 58,000 clones, with just under 85% as singletons. The CDR3 is made up of 15 amino acids. Described time point: after dendritic cell vaccination, including at tumor progression/relapse. This clone has only a few counts. This rearrangement joins TRBV21-1 to TRBJ2-7; TRBD1 is the table's D call and was not checked against the DNA. TRBV21-1 is a pseudogene locus. Sequences were derived from blood, sampled after dendritic cell vaccination. The sequence came from a human donor with glioblastoma. The CDR3 region is CASGSGDRRPYEQYF. As DNA, the CDR3 is TGTGCCAGCGGTTCAGGTGATCGACGACCCTACGAGCAGTACTTC.